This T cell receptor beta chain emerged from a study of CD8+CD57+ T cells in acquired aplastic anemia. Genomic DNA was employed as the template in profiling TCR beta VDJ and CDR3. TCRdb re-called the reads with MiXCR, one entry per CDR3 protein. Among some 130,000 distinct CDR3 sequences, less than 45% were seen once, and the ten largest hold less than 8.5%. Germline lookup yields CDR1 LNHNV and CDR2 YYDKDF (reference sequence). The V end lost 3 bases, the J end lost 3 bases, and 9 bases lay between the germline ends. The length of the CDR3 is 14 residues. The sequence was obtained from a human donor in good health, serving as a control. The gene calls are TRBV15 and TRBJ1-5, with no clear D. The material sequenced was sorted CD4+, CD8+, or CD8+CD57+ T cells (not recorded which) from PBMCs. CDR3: CATSSLAANQPQHF. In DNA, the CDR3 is TGTGCCACCAGCAGCTTAGCAGCCAATCAGCCCCAGCATTTT. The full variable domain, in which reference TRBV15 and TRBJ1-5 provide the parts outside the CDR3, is DAMVIQNPRYQVTQFGKPVTLSCSQTLNHNVMYWYQQKSSQAPKLLFHYYDKDFNNEADTPDNFQSRRPNTSFCFLDIRSPGLGDTAMYLCATSSLAANQPQHFGDGTRLSIL.